This T cell receptor (beta chain) is drawn from a study of HIV-infected patients and healthy controls. The V gene end was trimmed by 2 bases and the J gene end by 0 bases; junction bases not matched to a gene: 3. The germline CDR1 and CDR2 sequences are SGHRS and YFSETQ. This CDR3 contains 15 residues. TCRdb reanalysed the 5' RACE reads using MiXCR and keeps one entry per CDR3 protein. The sample records under 70,000 distinct CDR3 sequences, less than 20% being singletons. J is TRBJ1-1 and V is TRBV5-1, with 8 bases fitting TRBD1. The TCR originated in a human donor in good health. The sequenced sample was CD4+ T cells from blood. The CDR3 sequence: CASSFTGGMNTEAFF. Written as DNA, the CDR3 is TGCGCCAGCAGCTTCACAGGGGGAATGAACACTGAAGCTTTCTTT.